Listed here is a single TCR beta chain. No antigen is known for it. This record belongs to a study of post-analysis software for immune sequencing data. General observations from the study: In patients, about 5 TRBV segments were more frequent than in controls, with TRBV5-6, TRBV5-1 and TRBV20-1 among them.

Prepared TCR beta cDNA libraries contained unique molecular identifiers. It was from roughly 1.1 to 9.2 million T cells that some 500,000 cDNA molecules came. Via MiXCR, TCRdb re-called the PCR reads, giving one row per CDR3 protein. The sample has about 770,000 distinct CDR3 sequences; around 45% are singletons. Germline V gives CDR1 SQVTM, CDR2 ANQGSEA. The CDR3 covers 12 residues. The V gene end was trimmed by 4 bases and the J gene end by 7 bases; junction bases not matched to a gene: 5. The chain has TRBV29-1 and TRBJ2-7, with 9 bases that match TRBD1. What was sequenced was blood. This TCR came from a girl aged 10-17 years with multiple sclerosis. The CDR3 spells CSVAPGQGEQYF. The CDR3, as DNA: TGCAGCGTTGCTCCGGGACAGGGAGAGCAGTACTTC.